Below, 24 T cell receptor beta chains from the same sample are listed, as sequenced in a study of glioma-infiltrating T cells. The iRepertoire nested amplicon-rescue multiplex PCR amplified TCR alpha and beta CDR3s from RNA. TCRdb reanalysed the multiplex PCR reads using MiXCR and keeps one entry per CDR3 protein. Of about 200,000 distinct CDR3 sequences listed, more than 30% were seen once; the top ten hold about 19%. Sequencing was carried out using glioma tissue, nonneoplastic brain tissue, or PBMCs (not recorded which). The receptors derive from a human donor with low-grade glioma or glioblastoma, undergoing nonglioma brain surgery, or in good health (not recorded which).

This clonotype was seen ten or more times. The chain has TRBV27 and TRBJ2-7; D could derive from TRBD1 or TRBD2 (5 bases each). This CDR3 has 14 residues. Trimming shortened V by 2 bases and J by 4 bases, and 12 bases separated the two germline ends. Germline V gene lookup returns CDR1 MNHEY and CDR2 SMNVEV (reference sequence). Written as DNA, the CDR3 is TGTGCCAGCAGTTTAAACGGGGCCAGTTACGAGCAGTACTTC. Translated: CASSLNGASYEQYF.

This clonotype occurred once. Sequence at one end of the junction differs from germline and may be a read error. V is TRBV19 and J is TRBJ2-2, with D possibly being TRBD2 (6 bases). The CDR3 spans 13 residues. Germline CDR1 is LNHDA and CDR2 is SQIVND (reference sequence). CDR3 residues: CASSRGSTWELFF. The CDR3 bases are TGTGCCAGTAGCCGGGGGAGCACCTGGGAGCTGTTTTTT.

With regard to this clonotype: This could be a read error, since a much larger clone is one nucleotide away. This chain connects TRBV20-1 to TRBJ2-7, with D perhaps TRBD1 (5 bases). Germline CDR1 DFQATT, CDR2 SNEGSKA (reference sequence). V lost 0 bases and J 4 bases, leaving 10 bases between the germline ends. The CDR3 has 13 amino acids. The CDR3 here is CSAREGLSYEQYF. In nucleotides, the CDR3 is TGCAGTGCTAGAGAGGGGCTCTCGTACGAGCAGTACTTC.

This clonotype was observed at least ten times. This chain joins TRBV3-1 and TRBJ2-5; no definite D call. Trimming cost V 3 bases and J 5 bases, with 10 bases left between them. This CDR3 contains 13 residues. CDR1 is LGHDT and CDR2 is YNNKEL in the germline V gene (reference sequence). Written as DNA, the CDR3 is TGTGCCAGCAGCCAGAAAGGAATCGAGACCCAGTACTTC. Translation: CASSQKGIETQYF.

This clonotype has ten or more counts. The J gene is TRBJ2-7, the V gene TRBV6-1; D perhaps matches TRBD1 (5 bases). V shed 6 bases and J shed 2 bases, with 11 bases lying between them. The CDR3 runs 13 residues. In germline, CDR1 is MNHNS, CDR2 SASEGT. CDR3 residues: CASRRQNPYEQYF. The CDR3 DNA sequence: TGTGCCAGCAGGAGACAGAACCCCTACGAGCAGTACTTC.

The gene calls are TRBV20-1 and TRBJ2-7; D is ambiguous. V lost 3 bases to trimming and J lost 5 bases, with 5 bases between them. CDR3 length equals 10 residues. Germline CDR1 is DFQATT and CDR2 is SNEGSKA (reference sequence). The CDR3 loop reads CSARVNEQYF. CDR3 bases: TGCAGTGCTAGGGTCAACGAGCAGTACTTC.

In the case of this clonotype: A clone one base away is much larger, so this may be a read error. The gene calls are TRBV19 and TRBJ2-5; no clear D gene. This CDR3 region has 14 residues. Between the trimmed V and J ends, which lost 4 bases and 4 bases, there was a span of 13 bases. Per germline, CDR1 LNHDA and CDR2 SQIVND (reference sequence). CDR3 loop: CASSTGLGAETQYF. The CDR3 bases are TGTGCCAGTAGTACCGGTCTAGGAGCAGAGACCCAGTACTTC.

This clonotype occurred many times. It may be a read error: a sequence one base away is much more abundant. The chain has TRBV28 and TRBJ2-3, with D perhaps matching TRBD2 (6 bases). V was shortened by 6 bases and J by 7 bases, with 20 bases between the two germline ends. CDR3 length: 15 amino acids. Germline values: CDR1 MDHEN, CDR2 SYDVKM. CDR3 DNA sequence: TGTGCCAGCAGACACGGGGCAGGAGGGAGGAATACGCAGTATTTT. This encodes CASRHGAGGRNTQYF. Looking up the rest from reference TRBV28 and TRBJ2-3 gives the full variable domain: DVKVTQSSRYLVKRTGEKVFLECVQDMDHENMFWYRQDPGLGLRLIYFSYDVKMKEKGDIPEGYSVSREKKERFSLILESASTNQTSMYLCASRHGAGGRNTQYFGPGTRLTVL.

Comment on this clonotype: A much bigger clone sits one base away, suggesting this may be a read error. The chain has TRBV15 and TRBJ2-7; a possible D gene is TRBD1 (6 bases). The CDR3 sequence is 15 residues long. Per germline, CDR1 LNHNV and CDR2 YYDKDF (reference sequence). The CDR3 coding sequence is TGTGCCACCAGCAGAGATCGGGGACACTCCTACGAGCATTACTTC. Translation: CATSRDRGHSYEHYF.

This clonotype was seen a few times. The chain joins TRBV5-1 to TRBJ2-2; D perhaps matches TRBD2 (6 bases). The CDR3 loop spans 13 amino acids. V was cut by 4 bases and J by 8 bases, with 12 bases left in between. Looked up from germline, CDR1 is SGHRS and CDR2 is YFSETQ. CDR3 DNA sequence: TGCGCCAGCAGCCTAGCGTTGCGGGGGGAGCTGTTTTTT. Residues: CASSLALRGELFF.

This clonotype was seen many times. This rearrangement joins TRBV10-3 to TRBJ2-2, with D tentatively TRBD1 (5 bases). The CDR3 sequence is 15 residues long. The V and J ends lost 4 bases and 0 bases respectively, with 9 bases between them. Per germline, CDR1 ENHRY and CDR2 SYGVKD. The CDR3 loop is CAISGGRANTGELFF. The CDR3 DNA is TGTGCCATCAGTGGAGGCAGGGCGAACACCGGGGAGCTGTTTTTT.

This clonotype was observed a handful of times. This rearrangement joins TRBV11-2 to TRBJ2-5; a weak D match, TRBD2 (5 bases). The CDR3 sequence is 15 residues long. Per germline, CDR1 SGHAT and CDR2 FQNNGV. The V and J ends lost 4 bases and 0 bases respectively, with 12 bases between them. CDR3 sequence (DNA): TGTGCCAGCAGCTCCTTCGGGGTTGACCAAGAGACCCAGTACTTC. It specifies CASSSFGVDQETQYF.

This clonotype was seen only once. The chain uses TRBV28 and TRBJ1-2; no reliable D call. CDR1 is MDHEN and CDR2 is SYDVKM in the germline V gene. The CDR3 consists of 9 residues. V was cut by 9 bases and J by 8 bases, with 7 bases left in between. For the CDR3, the DNA is TGTGCCAGTAGGAGAGGCTACACCTTC. It yields the protein CASRRGYTF.

This clonotype was observed many times. The V and J genes are TRBV18 and TRBJ1-3; 8 bases are shared with TRBD1. This CDR3 spans 16 amino acids. Germline lookup yields CDR1 KGHSH and CDR2 LQKENI. J lost 0 bases, V lost 4 bases, and 5 bases had no gene match. Here the CDR3 reads CASSLDRAVSGNTIYF. The CDR3 bases are TGTGCCAGCTCACTGGACAGGGCCGTCTCTGGAAACACCATATATTTT. Variable domain in full (rest from reference TRBV18 and TRBJ1-3): NAGVMQNPRHLVRRRGQEARLRCSPMKGHSHVYWYRQLPEEGLKFMVYLQKENIIDESGMPKERFSAEFPKEGPSILRIQQVVRGDSAAYFCASSLDRAVSGNTIYFGEGSWLTVV.

This clonotype was recorded at least ten times. The V call is TRBV3-1, the J call TRBJ2-3, with unresolved D. The CDR3 contains 12 residues. The ends were cut back, 0 bases at V and 4 bases at J, with 2 bases in the middle. Germline lookup yields CDR1 LGHDT and CDR2 YNNKEL (reference sequence). CDR3 DNA sequence: TGTGCCAGCAGCCAAGAACCAGATACGCAGTATTTT. Its translation is CASSQEPDTQYF.

As for this clonotype: Just one base apart from a much larger clone, this may be a read error. The CDR3 reads CAGRGTLSWETQYF. DNA of the CDR3: TGTGCCGGCAGGGGGACTCTTTCATGGGAGACCCAGTACTTC. This sequence joins TRBV6-2 or TRBV6-3 and TRBJ2-5; D is perhaps TRBD1 (7 bases). The CDR3 is 14 amino acids. Germline CDR1 and CDR2: MNHEY and SVGEGT.

In its sample, this clonotype was seen many times. A much larger clone lies a single base off, so this may be a read error. V is TRBV27 and J is TRBJ2-1; D possibly corresponds to TRBD2 (6 bases). The CDR3 extends over 11 amino acids. Germline values: CDR1 MNHEY, CDR2 SMNVEV (reference sequence). V was pared by 8 bases and J by 12 bases, with 14 bases between. The CDR3 DNA follows: TGTGCCAGCGGAGGGCCTGTTGGGCAGTTCTTC. Residues: CASGGPVGQFF.

This clonotype was observed at least ten times. This sequence joins TRBV24-1 and TRBJ1-5; tentative D call: TRBD1 (6 bases). The CDR3 length is 13 residues. The V end was cut by 5 bases, the J end by 3 bases, with 7 bases between. CDR1 is KGHDR, CDR2 SFDVKD, per germline. CDR3 in amino acids: CATSGTDNQPQHF. DNA of the CDR3: TGTGCCACCAGTGGGACAGACAATCAGCCCCAGCATTTT.

This chain connects TRBV19 to TRBJ1-2; possibly TRBD1 for D (6 bases). The germline CDR1 and CDR2 sequences are LNHDA and SQIVND (reference sequence). Trimming took off 4 bases at V and 4 bases at J, with 19 bases between the two ends. This CDR3 is built from 16 residues. In DNA, the CDR3 is TGTGCCAGTAGTACCGAGACGGGACACTTGAGCTATGGCTACACCTTC. This gives the protein CASSTETGHLSYGYTF.

This clonotype was seen ten or more times. This chain uses TRBV6-2 or TRBV6-3 with TRBJ2-7; weak D call: TRBD1 (5 bases). Germline loops: CDR1 MNHEY, CDR2 SVGEGT. Trimming took 1 base from V and 5 from J, leaving 12 bases between them. The CDR3 runs to 14 residues. The CDR3 reads CASSYWGRANEQYF. The CDR3 bases are TGTGCCAGCAGTTACTGGGGCAGGGCCAACGAGCAGTACTTC.

J is TRBJ1-1 and V is TRBV20-1, with D possibly being TRBD1 (5 bases). V shed 5 bases and J shed 1 base, with 14 bases lying between them. CDR1 DFQATT and CDR2 SNEGSKA come from the germline V gene (reference sequence). The CDR3 is 14 amino acids. Here the CDR3 reads CSAERGRTNTEAFF. DNA for the CDR3: TGCAGTGCTGAACGGGGACGGACGAACACTGAAGCTTTCTTT.

The J gene is TRBJ2-1, the V gene TRBV11-1; D perhaps matches TRBD2 (7 bases). CDR3 length equals 15 residues. Trimming took 3 bases from V and 4 from J, leaving 13 bases between them. Looked up from germline, CDR1 is SGHAT and CDR2 is FQDESV (reference sequence). CDR3 protein: CASSLGGGPYNEQFF. CDR3 DNA: TGTGCCAGCAGCTTGGGAGGGGGTCCTTACAATGAGCAGTTCTTC. Looking up the rest from reference TRBV11-1 and TRBJ2-1 gives the full variable domain: EAEVAQSPRYKITEKSQAVAFWCDPISGHATLYWYRQILGQGPELLVQFQDESVVDDSQLPKDRFSAERLKGVDSTLKIQPAELGDSAMYLCASSLGGGPYNEQFFGPGTRLTVL.

This clonotype has at least ten counts. This sequence joins TRBV4-3 and TRBJ1-5; TRBD1 might be the D (5 bases). V dropped 4 bases and J dropped 4 bases, with 11 bases sitting between them. CDR1 LGHNA and CDR2 YSLEER come from the germline V gene. The CDR3 is made up of 14 amino acids. The DNA of the CDR3 is TGCGCCAGCAGCCCAGGGTTCCCTAATCAGCCCCAGCATTTT. Translation: CASSPGFPNQPQHF.

To note about this clonotype: The missing conserved phenylalanine or tryptophan at the end of this CDR3 makes a read error likely. V and J are TRBV3-1 and TRBJ2-3, with D perhaps matching TRBD1 or TRBD2 (5 bases each). The CDR3 consists of 14 residues. Trimming cost V 0 bases and J 2 bases, with 6 bases left between them. Germline values: CDR1 LGHDT, CDR2 YNNKEL (reference sequence). The CDR3 loop reads CASSQDGTTDTQYL. In DNA form, the CDR3 reads TGTGCCAGCAGCCAAGACGGGACCACAGATACGCAGTATCTT.